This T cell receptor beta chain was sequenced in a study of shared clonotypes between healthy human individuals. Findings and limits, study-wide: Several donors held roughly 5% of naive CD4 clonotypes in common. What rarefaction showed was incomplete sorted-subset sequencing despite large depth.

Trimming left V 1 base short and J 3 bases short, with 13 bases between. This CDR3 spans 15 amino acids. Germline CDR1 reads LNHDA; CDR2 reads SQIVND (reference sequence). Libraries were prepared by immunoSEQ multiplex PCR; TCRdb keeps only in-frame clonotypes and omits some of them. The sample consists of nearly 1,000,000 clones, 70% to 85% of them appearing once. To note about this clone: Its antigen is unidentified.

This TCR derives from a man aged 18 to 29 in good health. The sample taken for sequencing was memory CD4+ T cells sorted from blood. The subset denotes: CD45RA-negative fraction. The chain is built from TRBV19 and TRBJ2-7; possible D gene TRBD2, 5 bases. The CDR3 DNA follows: TGTGCCAGTAGTATAGGGGCTAGCCGGAACTACGAGCAGTACTTC. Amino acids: CASSIGASRNYEQYF.